These T cell receptor beta chains were read from a single sample in a study of blood T cell repertoires in COVID-19. Profiled with immunoSEQ multiplex PCR; TCRdb holds only in-frame clones, not every one. The sample contains over 400,000 clones, around nine tenths of which appear only once. The sequenced material came from peripheral blood. These TCRs come from a woman between 50 and 59 years old with COVID-19, enrolled during active disease. The CDR3 runs from the conserved cysteine through the conserved F or W. Fields, in order: V gene, clone size, D gene, J gene, CDR3 DNA, CDR3 protein. D genes are given only for firm matches. Not every row has a clone size; where given, it reads once, few, many or a size class.

TRBV12-3/TRBV12-4	.	.	TRBJ1-5	TGTGCCAGCAGTTTTGGAGAGCAGCCCCAGCATTTT	CASSFGEQPQHF
TRBV10-3	once	.	TRBJ1-1	TGTGCCATCAGTGAAGTTGTAGAGGAGAACACTGAAGCTTTCTTT	CAISEVVEENTEAFF
TRBV30	.	TRBD1	TRBJ1-2	TGTGCCTGGGAACCGGGACAGGGAATGTTGGGCTACACCTTC	CAWEPGQGMLGYTF
TRBV5-1	.	.	TRBJ2-2	TGCGCCAGCAGCTTGGCGGTCCCCACCGGGGAGCTGTTTTTT	CASSLAVPTGELFF
TRBV5-4	few	.	TRBJ1-1	TGTGCCAGCAGCCTCAGGGAGGACACTGAAGCTTTCTTT	CASSLREDTEAFF
TRBV19	few	.	TRBJ2-2	TGTGCCAGTAGCCTCGAACTAGCAAACACCGGGGAGCTGTTTTTT	CASSLELANTGELFF
TRBV24-1	.	.	TRBJ1-1	TGTGCCACCAGTGATCACCCCCCGGTCCGCAAGACTGAAGCTTTCTTT	CATSDHPPVRKTEAFF
TRBV6-5	.	.	TRBJ1-1	TGTGCCAGCCGGGGGGGGGTGAACACTGAAGCTTTCTTT	CASRGGVNTEAFF
TRBV7-9	.	.	TRBJ2-2	TGTGCCAGCAGCCACCCGGCGACTCGGAACACCGGGGAGCTGTTTTTT	CASSHPATRNTGELFF
TRBV25-1	.	.	TRBJ2-7	TGTGCCAGCAGTGAACCTCCGTTCTACGAGCAGTACTTC	CASSEPPFYEQYF
TRBV19	.	.	TRBJ2-7	TGTGCCAGTAGTATAGAAGTGCGGGCCACGGGGATCTACGAGCAGTACTTC	CASSIEVRATGIYEQYF
TRBV6-1	.	.	TRBJ2-4	TGTGCCAGCAGTGAAAGACAGCTAGCCAAAAACATTCAGTACTTC	CASSERQLAKNIQYF
TRBV27	.	TRBD2	TRBJ2-1	TGTGCCAGCACCCTACTAGCGGGGAATGAGCAGTTCTTC	CASTLLAGNEQFF
TRBV21-1	.	.	TRBJ2-1	TGTGCCAGCAGCGCTAACGGCTCCTACAATGAGCAGTTCTTC	CASSANGSYNEQFF
TRBV11-2	.	TRBD1	TRBJ1-1	TGTGCCAGCAGCTACGACAGGGGCCCTGAAGCTTTCTTT	CASSYDRGPEAFF
TRBV19	.	TRBD1	TRBJ1-1	TGTGCCAGTAGTTGGGGGACAGTAAGTGAAGCTTTCTTT	CASSWGTVSEAFF
TRBV9	.	.	TRBJ1-3	TGTGCCAGCAGCGTAGCATCTAGACTTGGTGCGGCAGACCGGGGAAACACCATATATTTT	CASSVASRLGAADRGNTIYF
TRBV6-5	once	TRBD1	TRBJ2-2	TGTGCCAGCAGGGACAGGGACGACCCCACCGGGGAGCTGTTTTTT	CASRDRDDPTGELFF
TRBV6-5	.	TRBD2	TRBJ2-3	TGTGCCAGCAGTTACCTAGCGGGGCCCTCAGATACGCAGTATTTT	CASSYLAGPSDTQYF
TRBV11-3	.	TRBD2	TRBJ2-1	TGTGCCAGCAGCCCTAGCGGGGGGTCCTACAATGAGCAGTTCTTC	CASSPSGGSYNEQFF
TRBV5-1	.	.	TRBJ2-6	TGCGCCAGCAGCTTGGGGGCGACTGGGGCCAACGTCCTGACTTTC	CASSLGATGANVLTF
TRBV5-1	.	.	TRBJ2-6	TGCGCCAGCAGCCCCTATCCAGGACAGCACTCTGGGGCCAACGTCCTGACTTTC	CASSPYPGQHSGANVLTF
TRBV7-9	.	TRBD2	TRBJ2-3	TGTGCCAGCAGCTTATTAGCGGGGGGGCCTTCGACAGATACGCAGTATTTT	CASSLLAGGPSTDTQYF
TRBV7-2	.	TRBD2	TRBJ2-7	TGTGCCAGCAGCGCGGAAGCGGGGGGGAAGGAGCAGTACTTC	CASSAEAGGKEQYF
TRBV10-3	.	.	TRBJ1-1	TGTGCCACCTCTAGTCCTAGCGTGACTGAAGCTTTCTTT	CATSSPSVTEAFF
TRBV6-6	.	TRBD1	TRBJ1-4	TGTGCCAGCAGTTACGACAGGGGAGTAGCTAATGAAAAACTGTTTTTT	CASSYDRGVANEKLFF
TRBV27	.	.	TRBJ2-7	TGTGCCAGCAGCCTCGCCTACGAGCAGTACTTC	CASSLAYEQYF
TRBV2	.	TRBD1	TRBJ1-2	TGTGCCAGCAGTGAAGCGCGGGAGGCGGGACAGGGTGACAAAGAGGGCTATGGCTACACCTTC	CASSEAREAGQGDKEGYGYTF
TRBV24-1	.	.	TRBJ1-1	TGTGCCACCAGTGATCCCCCAGGGCAGAACACTGAAGCTTTCTTT	CATSDPPGQNTEAFF
TRBV7-2	few	.	TRBJ2-2	TGTGCCAGCAGCTCAGTCGGAGGAATCGCCGGGGAGCTGTTTTTT	CASSSVGGIAGELFF
TRBV19	once	.	TRBJ1-5	TGTGCCAGTACAACAGCTCACAAGGGGAATCAGCCCCAGCATTTT	CASTTAHKGNQPQHF
TRBV20-1	.	.	TRBJ1-2	TGCAGTGCTGGGCGGGGGGACGGCTACACCTTC	CSAGRGDGYTF
TRBV19	.	.	TRBJ2-7	TGTGCCAGTAGTATAGAGGCAGGGTATTCCTACGAGCAGTACTTC	CASSIEAGYSYEQYF
TRBV7-8	.	TRBD1	TRBJ1-4	TGTGCCAGCAGCTCCTGGACAGGGGGAGGAGAAAAACTGTTTTTT	CASSSWTGGGEKLFF
TRBV2	.	.	TRBJ2-1	TGTGCCAGCAGTGAAGGTGCCCCCGAGCTGTACAATGAGCAGTTCTTC	CASSEGAPELYNEQFF
TRBV7-9	.	.	TRBJ2-5	TGTGCCAGCAGCTTTAGCGGCGGGGAAGAGACCCAGTACTTC	CASSFSGGEETQYF
TRBV7-8	.	TRBD1	TRBJ1-3	TGTGCCAGCAGCTTTGGGACAGGGGGAAACACCATATATTTT	CASSFGTGGNTIYF
TRBV7-8	.	.	TRBJ2-1	TGTGCCAGCGTGGGACTCTCTTACAATGAGCAGTTCTTC	CASVGLSYNEQFF
TRBV6-5	.	.	TRBJ1-2	TGTGCCAGCAGTTACTTGACAGGCTATGGCTACACCTTC	CASSYLTGYGYTF
TRBV30	.	TRBD1	TRBJ2-3	TGTGCCTGGCGGACAGGGGCTGGCACAGATACGCAGTATTTT	CAWRTGAGTDTQYF
TRBV7-8	.	.	TRBJ2-2	TGTGCCAGCAGCCAAACTGGGGAGCTGTTTTTT	CASSQTGELFF
TRBV27	.	.	TRBJ2-1	TGTGCCAGCAGTCGGGGAGCATTAAAGAAGTTCTTC	CASSRGALKKFF
TRBV7-9	.	.	TRBJ1-3	TGTGCCAGCAGACACCGGAGCTCTGGAAACACCATATATTTT	CASRHRSSGNTIYF
TRBV11-3	.	.	TRBJ1-1	TGTGCCAGCAGCGGGGGGTTGCACACTGAAGCTTTCTTT	CASSGGLHTEAFF
TRBV3-1/TRBV3-2	.	.	TRBJ2-7	TGTGCCAGCAGCCAAGACTCAGGCTCCTACGAGCAGTACTTC	CASSQDSGSYEQYF
TRBV19	.	.	TRBJ1-1	TGTGCCAGTAGTCCCCGGGGAGGGCAAGGCACTGAAGCTTTCTTT	CASSPRGGQGTEAFF